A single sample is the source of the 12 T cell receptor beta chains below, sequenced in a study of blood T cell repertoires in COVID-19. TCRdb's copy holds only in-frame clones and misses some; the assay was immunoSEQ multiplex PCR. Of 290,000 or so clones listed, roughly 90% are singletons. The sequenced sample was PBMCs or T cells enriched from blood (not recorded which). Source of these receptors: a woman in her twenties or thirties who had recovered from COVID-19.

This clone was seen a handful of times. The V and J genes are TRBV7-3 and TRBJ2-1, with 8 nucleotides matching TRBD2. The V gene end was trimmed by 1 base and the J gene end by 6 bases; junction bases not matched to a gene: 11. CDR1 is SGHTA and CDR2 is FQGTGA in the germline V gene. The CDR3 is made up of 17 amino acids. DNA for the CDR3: TGTGCCAGCAGCTTAAGGGGGCCTAGCGGGTGGTTCAATGAGCAGTTCTTC. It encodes CASSLRGPSGWFNEQFF. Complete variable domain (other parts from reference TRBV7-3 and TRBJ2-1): GAGVSQTPSNKVTEKGKYVELRCDPISGHTALYWYRQSLGQGPEFLIYFQGTGAADDSGLPNDRFFAVRPEGSVSTLKIQRTERGDSAVYLCASSLRGPSGWFNEQFFGPGTRLTVL.

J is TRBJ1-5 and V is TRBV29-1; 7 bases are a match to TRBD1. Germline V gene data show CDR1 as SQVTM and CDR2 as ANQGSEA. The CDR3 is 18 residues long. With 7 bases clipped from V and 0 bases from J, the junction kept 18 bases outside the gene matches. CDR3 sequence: CSEMDRDRGLYSNQPQHF. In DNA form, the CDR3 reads TGCAGCGAAATGGACCGGGACAGAGGGCTTTATAGCAATCAGCCCCAGCATTTT.

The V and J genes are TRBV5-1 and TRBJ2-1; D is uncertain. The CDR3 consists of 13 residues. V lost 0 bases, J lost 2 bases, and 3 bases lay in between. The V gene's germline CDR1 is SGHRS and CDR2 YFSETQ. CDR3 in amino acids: CASSLDTYNEQFF. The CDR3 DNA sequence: TGCGCCAGCAGCTTGGACACCTACAATGAGCAGTTCTTC.

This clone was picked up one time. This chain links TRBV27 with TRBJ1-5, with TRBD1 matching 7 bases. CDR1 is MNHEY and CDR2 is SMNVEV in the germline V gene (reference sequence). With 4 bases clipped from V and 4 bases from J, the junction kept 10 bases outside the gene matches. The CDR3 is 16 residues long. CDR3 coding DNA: TGTGCCAGCAGTTCAAATACAGGGGCCTGGAATCAGCCCCAGCATTTT. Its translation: CASSSNTGAWNQPQHF.

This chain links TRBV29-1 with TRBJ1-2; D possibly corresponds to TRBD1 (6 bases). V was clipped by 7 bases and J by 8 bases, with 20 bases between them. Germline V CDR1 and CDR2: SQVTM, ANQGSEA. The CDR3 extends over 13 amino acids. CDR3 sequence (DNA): TGCAGCGCCCAGCCCCGACAGGAGACAGGCTACACCTTC. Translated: CSAQPRQETGYTF.

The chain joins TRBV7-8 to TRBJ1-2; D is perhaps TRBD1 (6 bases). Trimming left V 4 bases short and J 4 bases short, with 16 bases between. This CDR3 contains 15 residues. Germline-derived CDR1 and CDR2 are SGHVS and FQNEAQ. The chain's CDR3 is CASSSRGFDIYGYTF. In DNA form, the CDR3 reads TGTGCCAGCAGCTCCAGGGGTTTTGATATCTATGGCTACACCTTC.

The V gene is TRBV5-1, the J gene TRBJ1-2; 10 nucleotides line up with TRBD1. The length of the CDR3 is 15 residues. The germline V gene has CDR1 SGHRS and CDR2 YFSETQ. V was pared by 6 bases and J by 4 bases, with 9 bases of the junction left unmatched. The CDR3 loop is CASNPGTGDGYGYTF. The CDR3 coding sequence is TGCGCCAGCAACCCCGGGACAGGGGATGGCTATGGCTACACCTTC.

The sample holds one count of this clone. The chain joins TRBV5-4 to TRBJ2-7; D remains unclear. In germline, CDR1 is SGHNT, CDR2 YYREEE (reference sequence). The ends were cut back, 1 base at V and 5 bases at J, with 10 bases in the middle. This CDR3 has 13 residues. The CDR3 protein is CASSLRGSHEQYF. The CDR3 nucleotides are TGTGCCAGCAGCTTGCGAGGTTCTCACGAGCAGTACTTC.

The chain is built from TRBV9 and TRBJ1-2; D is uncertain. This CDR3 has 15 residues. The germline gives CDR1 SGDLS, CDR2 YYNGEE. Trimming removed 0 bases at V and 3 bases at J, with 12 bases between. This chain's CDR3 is CASSVGSQSYYGYTF. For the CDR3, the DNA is TGTGCCAGCAGCGTAGGTTCGCAGTCCTACTATGGCTACACCTTC.

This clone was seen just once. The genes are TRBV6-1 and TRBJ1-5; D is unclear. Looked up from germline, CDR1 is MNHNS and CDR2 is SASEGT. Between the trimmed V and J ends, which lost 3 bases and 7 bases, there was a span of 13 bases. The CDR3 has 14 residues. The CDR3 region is CASSEADVRQPQHF. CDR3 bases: TGTGCCAGCAGTGAGGCCGACGTGCGGCAGCCCCAGCATTTT.

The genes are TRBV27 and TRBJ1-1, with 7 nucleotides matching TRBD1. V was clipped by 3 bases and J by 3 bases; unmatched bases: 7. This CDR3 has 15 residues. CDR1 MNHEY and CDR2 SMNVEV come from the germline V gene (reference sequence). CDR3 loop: CASSLTGKGYTEAFF. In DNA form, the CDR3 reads TGTGCCAGCAGTTTGACAGGGAAGGGTTACACTGAAGCTTTCTTT.

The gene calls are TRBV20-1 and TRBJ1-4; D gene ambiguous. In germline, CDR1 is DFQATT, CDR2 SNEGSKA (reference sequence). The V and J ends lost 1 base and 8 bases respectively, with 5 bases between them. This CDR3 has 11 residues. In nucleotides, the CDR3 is TGCAGTGCTAGAGTAGTGGAAAAACTGTTTTTT. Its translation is CSARVVEKLFF.